The clone carrying this T cell receptor (beta chain) was seen repeatedly, ten times or more. Antigen specificity is unknown. The germline V and J ends were trimmed by 7 bases and 0 bases, with 11 bases remaining between them. The germline V gene encodes CDR1 SGHRS and CDR2 YFSETQ. This CDR3 has 14 residues. One entry per CDR3 protein results from TCRdb running MiXCR on the RACE reads. The table shows tens of thousands of distinct CDR3 sequences, with 12% occurring only once. As for time point: pre-sensitization, week 0. The sample's treatment: therapeutic diphenylcyclopropenone sensitization with weekly scalp DPC. Unfractionated whole blood was the source of the extracted total RNA. Blood collection happened ahead of applying each patch test. This record comes from a study of human T cells and chemical hapten exposure. The wider study: Mostly female patients had alopecia areata, totalis or universalis.

Whole-study findings and limits: Alopecia was present in the donors, so their immune response may differ from healthy people's. The study found that DPC sensitization did not change TCRs above 1 in 1000 frequency.

The specimen was whole blood, collected in connection with sensitization to the hapten diphenylcyclopropenone (DPC). This receptor was obtained from a woman aged 40-49 years with alopecia areata. Some clones in this sample may be carry-over from other donors' samples. The rearrangement links TRBV5-1 to TRBJ1-5, with D hard to call. CDR3 nucleotides: TGCGCCAGCGGGCAGAAGTATAGCAATCAGCCCCAGCATTTT. The encoded protein is CASGQKYSNQPQHF.